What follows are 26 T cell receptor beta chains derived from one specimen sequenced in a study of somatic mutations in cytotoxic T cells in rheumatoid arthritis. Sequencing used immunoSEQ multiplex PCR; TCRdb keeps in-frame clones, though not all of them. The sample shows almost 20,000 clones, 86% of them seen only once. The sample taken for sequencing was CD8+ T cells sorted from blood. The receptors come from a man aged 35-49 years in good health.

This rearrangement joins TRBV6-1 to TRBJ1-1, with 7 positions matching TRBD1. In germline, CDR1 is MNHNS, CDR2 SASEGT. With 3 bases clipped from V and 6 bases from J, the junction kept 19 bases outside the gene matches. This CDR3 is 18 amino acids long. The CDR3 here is CASSDPKAVHRGVAEAFF. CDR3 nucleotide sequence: TGTGCCAGCAGTGATCCGAAGGCAGTTCACAGGGGTGTCGCTGAAGCTTTCTTT.

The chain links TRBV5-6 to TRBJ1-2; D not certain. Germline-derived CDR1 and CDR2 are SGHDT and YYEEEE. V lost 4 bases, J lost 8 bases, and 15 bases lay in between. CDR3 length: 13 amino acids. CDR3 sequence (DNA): TGTGCCAGCAGCCTAGGGTCGCCGGGGGGCTACACCTTC. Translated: CASSLGSPGGYTF. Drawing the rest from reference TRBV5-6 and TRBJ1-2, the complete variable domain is DAGVTQSPTHLIKTRGQQVTLRCSPKSGHDTVSWYQQALGQGPQFIFQYYEEEERQRGNFPDRFSGHQFPNYSSELNVNALLLGDSALYLCASSLGSPGGYTFGSGTRLTVV.

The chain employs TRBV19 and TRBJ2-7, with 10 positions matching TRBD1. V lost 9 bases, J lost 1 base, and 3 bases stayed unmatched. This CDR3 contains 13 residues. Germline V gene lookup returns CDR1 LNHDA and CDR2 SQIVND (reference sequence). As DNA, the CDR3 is TGTGCCAGCCGGGACAGGGGATCCTACGAGCAGTACTTC. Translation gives CASRDRGSYEQYF.

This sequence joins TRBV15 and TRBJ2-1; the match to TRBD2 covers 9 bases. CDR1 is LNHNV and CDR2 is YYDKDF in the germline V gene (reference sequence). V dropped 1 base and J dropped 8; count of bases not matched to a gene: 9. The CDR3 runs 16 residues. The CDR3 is CATSRVEAGGPDEQFF. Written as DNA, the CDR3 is TGTGCCACCAGCAGAGTTGAGGCGGGAGGGCCGGATGAGCAGTTCTTC.

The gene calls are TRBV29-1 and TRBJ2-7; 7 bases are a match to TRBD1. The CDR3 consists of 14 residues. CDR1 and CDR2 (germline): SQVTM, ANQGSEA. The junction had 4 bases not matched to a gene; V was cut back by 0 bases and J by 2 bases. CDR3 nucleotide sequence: TGCAGCGTTGAAGACGGACAGGTTCCCTACGAGCAGTACTTC. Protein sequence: CSVEDGQVPYEQYF.

CDR3 protein: CASSQGYEEPQHF. The CDR3 DNA sequence: TGTGCCAGCAGCCAGGGCTACGAGGAGCCCCAGCATTTT. The chain carries TRBV4-2 and TRBJ1-5; D remains ambiguous. The CDR3 extends over 13 amino acids. V was clipped by 3 bases and J by 8 bases, with 11 bases between them. In germline, CDR1 is LGHNA, CDR2 YNFKEQ.

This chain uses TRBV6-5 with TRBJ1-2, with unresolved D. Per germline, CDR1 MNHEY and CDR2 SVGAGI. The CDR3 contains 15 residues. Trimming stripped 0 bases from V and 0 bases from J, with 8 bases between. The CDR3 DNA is TGTGCCAGCAGTTACTCGGGCAACTCTAACTATGGCTACACCTTC. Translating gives CASSYSGNSNYGYTF.

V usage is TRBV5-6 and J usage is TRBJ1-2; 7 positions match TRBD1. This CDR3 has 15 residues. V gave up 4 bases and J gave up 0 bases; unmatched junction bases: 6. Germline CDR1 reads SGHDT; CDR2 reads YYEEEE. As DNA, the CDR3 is TGTGCCAGCAGCACGAACAGGGGAGCTAACTATGGCTACACCTTC. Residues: CASSTNRGANYGYTF.

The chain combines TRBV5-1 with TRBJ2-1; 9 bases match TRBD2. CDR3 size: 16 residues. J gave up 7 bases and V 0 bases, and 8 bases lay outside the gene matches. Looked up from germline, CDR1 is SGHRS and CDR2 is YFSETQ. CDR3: CASSLVGSGRWNEQFF. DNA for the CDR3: TGCGCCAGCAGCTTGGTGGGTAGCGGGAGATGGAATGAGCAGTTCTTC.

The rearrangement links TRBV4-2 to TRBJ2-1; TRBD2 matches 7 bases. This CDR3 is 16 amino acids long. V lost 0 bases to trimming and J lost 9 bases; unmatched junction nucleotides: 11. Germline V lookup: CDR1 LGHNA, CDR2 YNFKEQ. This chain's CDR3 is CASSQEGPGGLLEQFF. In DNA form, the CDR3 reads TGTGCCAGCAGCCAAGAGGGTCCGGGAGGACTACTTGAGCAGTTCTTC.

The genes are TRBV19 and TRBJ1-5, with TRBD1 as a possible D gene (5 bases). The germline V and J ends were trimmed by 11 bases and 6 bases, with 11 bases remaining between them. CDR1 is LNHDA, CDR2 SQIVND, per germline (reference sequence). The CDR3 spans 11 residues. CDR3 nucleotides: TGTGCCGTGGGGACCGGTCAGCCCCAGCATTTT. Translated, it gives CAVGTGQPQHF.

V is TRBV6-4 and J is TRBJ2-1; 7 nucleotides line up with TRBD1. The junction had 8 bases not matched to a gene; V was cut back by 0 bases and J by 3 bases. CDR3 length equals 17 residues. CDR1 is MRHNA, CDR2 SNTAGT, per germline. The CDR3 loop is CASSDSWGQTDYNEQFF. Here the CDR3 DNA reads TGTGCCAGCAGTGACTCTTGGGGACAGACAGACTACAATGAGCAGTTCTTC.

The CDR3 region has the DNA TGTGCCAGCAGCCCGATGGTGTGGGGTGGTAGGACTGAAGCTTTCTTT. The encoded protein is CASSPMVWGGRTEAFF. This chain connects TRBV5-6 to TRBJ1-1; no firm D call. Trimming took off 4 bases at V and 5 bases at J, with 21 bases between the two ends. The germline V gene encodes CDR1 SGHDT and CDR2 YYEEEE. The CDR3 covers 16 residues.

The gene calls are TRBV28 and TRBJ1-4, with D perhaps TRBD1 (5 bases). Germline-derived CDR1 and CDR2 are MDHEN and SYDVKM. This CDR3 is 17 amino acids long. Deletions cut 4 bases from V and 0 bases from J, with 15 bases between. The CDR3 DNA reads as TGTGCCAGCAGTTCCCGCGGTCAGGGCGCAACTAATGAAAAACTGTTTTTT. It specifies CASSSRGQGATNEKLFF.

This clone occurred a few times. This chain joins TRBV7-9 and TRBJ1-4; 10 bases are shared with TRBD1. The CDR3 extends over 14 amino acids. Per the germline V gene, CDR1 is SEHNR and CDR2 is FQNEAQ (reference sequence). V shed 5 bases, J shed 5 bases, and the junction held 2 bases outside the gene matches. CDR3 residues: CASSQTGGNEKLFF. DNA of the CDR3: TGTGCCAGCAGCCAGACAGGGGGCAATGAAAAACTGTTTTTT.

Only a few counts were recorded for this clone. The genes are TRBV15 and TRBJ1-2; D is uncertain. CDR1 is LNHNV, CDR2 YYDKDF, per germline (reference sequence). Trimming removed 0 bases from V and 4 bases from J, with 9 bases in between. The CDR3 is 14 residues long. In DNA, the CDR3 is TGTGCCACCAGCAGAGATGGGCCAGCCTATGGCTACACCTTC. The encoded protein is CATSRDGPAYGYTF.

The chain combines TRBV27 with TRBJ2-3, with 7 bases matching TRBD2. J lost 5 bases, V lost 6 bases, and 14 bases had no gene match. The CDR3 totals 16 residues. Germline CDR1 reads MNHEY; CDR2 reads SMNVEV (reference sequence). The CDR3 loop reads CASSQSPSGQGDTQYF. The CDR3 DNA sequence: TGTGCCAGCAGCCAAAGTCCTAGCGGCCAGGGAGATACGCAGTATTTT.

The CDR3, as DNA: TGTGCCAGCAGCTTATATGAAAAACTGTTTTTT. This sequence encodes CASSLYEKLFF. This chain uses TRBV7-9 with TRBJ1-4; the D is unclear. The CDR3 is made up of 11 amino acids. The germline V gene has CDR1 SEHNR and CDR2 FQNEAQ (reference sequence). Trimming stripped 2 bases from V and 6 bases from J, with 1 base between.

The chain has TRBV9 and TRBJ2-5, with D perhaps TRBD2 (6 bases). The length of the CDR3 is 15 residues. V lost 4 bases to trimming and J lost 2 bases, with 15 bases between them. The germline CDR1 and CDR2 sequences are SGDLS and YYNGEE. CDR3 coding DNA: TGTGCCAGCAGCTCCTCGGGGAGGAAGCAAGAGACCCAGTACTTC. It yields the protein CASSSSGRKQETQYF. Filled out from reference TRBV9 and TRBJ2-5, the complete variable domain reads DSGVTQTPKHLITATGQRVTLRCSPRSGDLSVYWYQQSLDQGLQFLIQYYNGEERAKGNILERFSAQQFPDLHSELNLSSLELGDSALYFCASSSSGRKQETQYFGPGTRLLVL.

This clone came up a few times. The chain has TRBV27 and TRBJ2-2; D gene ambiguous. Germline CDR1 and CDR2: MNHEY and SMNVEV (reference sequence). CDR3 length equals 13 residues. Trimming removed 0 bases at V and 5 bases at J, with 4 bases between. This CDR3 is CASSLSVTGELFF. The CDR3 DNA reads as TGTGCCAGCAGTTTATCTGTGACCGGGGAGCTGTTTTTT.

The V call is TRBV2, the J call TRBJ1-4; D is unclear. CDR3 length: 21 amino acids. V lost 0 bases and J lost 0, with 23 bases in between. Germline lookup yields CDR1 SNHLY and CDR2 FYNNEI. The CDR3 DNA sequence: TGTGCCAGCAGTGAAGCATGGGCGGGTATCAGCGCCGTTGCAACTAATGAAAAACTGTTTTTT. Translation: CASSEAWAGISAVATNEKLFF. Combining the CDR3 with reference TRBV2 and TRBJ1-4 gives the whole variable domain EPEVTQTPSHQVTQMGQEVILRCVPISNHLYFYWYRQILGQKVEFLVSFYNNEISEKSEIFDDQFSVERPDGSNFTLKIRSTKLEDSAMYFCASSEAWAGISAVATNEKLFFGSGTQLSVL.

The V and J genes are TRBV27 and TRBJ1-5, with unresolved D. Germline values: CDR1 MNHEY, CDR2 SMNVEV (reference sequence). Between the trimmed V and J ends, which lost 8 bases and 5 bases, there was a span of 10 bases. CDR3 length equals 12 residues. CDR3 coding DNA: TGTGCCAGCGCTAGGCGAGATCAGCCCCAGCATTTT. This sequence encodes CASARRDQPQHF.

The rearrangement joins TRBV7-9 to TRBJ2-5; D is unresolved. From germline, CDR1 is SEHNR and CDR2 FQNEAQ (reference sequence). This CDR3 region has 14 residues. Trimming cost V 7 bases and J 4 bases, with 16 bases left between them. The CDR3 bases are TGTGCCAGCATCCCCCCGGTTCATGGAGAGACCCAGTACTTC. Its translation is CASIPPVHGETQYF. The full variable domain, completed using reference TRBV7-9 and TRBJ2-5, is DTGVSQNPRHKITKRGQNVTFRCDPISEHNRLYWYRQTLGQGPEFLTYFQNEAQLEKSRLLSDRFSAERPKGSFSTLEIQRTEQGDSAMYLCASIPPVHGETQYFGPGTRLLVL.

The DNA for the CDR3 is TGCGCCAGCAGCCAGGGGGACAGGTCTGGGGAGACCCAGTACTTC. Residues: CASSQGDRSGETQYF. The genes are TRBV4-3 and TRBJ2-5, with 8 bases lining up with TRBD1. The V and J ends lost 3 bases and 5 bases, in that order; junction bases with no gene match: 8. The CDR3 runs to 15 residues. Looked up from germline, CDR1 is LGHNA and CDR2 is YSLEER.

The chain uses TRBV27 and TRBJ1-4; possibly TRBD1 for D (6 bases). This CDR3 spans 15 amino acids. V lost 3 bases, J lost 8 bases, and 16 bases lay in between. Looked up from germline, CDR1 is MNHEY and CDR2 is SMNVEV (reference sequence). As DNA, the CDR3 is TGTGCCAGCAGTTTTATCCAGGGGAAGGGCGAAAAACTGTTTTTT. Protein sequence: CASSFIQGKGEKLFF.

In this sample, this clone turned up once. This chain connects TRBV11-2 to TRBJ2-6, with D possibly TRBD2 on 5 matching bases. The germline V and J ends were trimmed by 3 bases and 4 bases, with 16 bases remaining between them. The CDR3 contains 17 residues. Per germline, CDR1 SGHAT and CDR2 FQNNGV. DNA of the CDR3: TGTGCCAGCAGCTTCCACGGGGAGACTCTGGGGGCCAACGTCCTGACTTTC. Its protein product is CASSFHGETLGANVLTF.